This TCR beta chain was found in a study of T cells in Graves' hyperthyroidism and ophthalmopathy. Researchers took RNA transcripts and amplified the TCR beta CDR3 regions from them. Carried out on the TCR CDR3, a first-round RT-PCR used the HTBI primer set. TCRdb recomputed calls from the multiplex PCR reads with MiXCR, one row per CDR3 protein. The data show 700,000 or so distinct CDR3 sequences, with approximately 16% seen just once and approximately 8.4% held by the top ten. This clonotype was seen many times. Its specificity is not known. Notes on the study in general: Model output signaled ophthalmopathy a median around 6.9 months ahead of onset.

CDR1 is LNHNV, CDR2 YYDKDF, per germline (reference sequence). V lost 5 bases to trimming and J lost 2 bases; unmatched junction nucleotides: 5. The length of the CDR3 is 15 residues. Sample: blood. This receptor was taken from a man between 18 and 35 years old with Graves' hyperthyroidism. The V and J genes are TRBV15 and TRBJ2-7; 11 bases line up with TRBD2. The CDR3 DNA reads TGTGCCACCAGCGGCGGGACTAGCGGAACCTACGAGCAGTACTTC. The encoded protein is CATSGGTSGTYEQYF.